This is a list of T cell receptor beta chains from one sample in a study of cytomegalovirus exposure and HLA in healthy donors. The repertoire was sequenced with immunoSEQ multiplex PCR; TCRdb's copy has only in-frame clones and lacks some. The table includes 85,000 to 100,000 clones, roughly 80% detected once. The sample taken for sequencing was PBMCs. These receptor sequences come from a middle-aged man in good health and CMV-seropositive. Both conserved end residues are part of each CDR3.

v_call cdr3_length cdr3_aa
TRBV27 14 CASSLYREIGTQYF
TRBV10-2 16 CASRSLTSGRVYEQFF
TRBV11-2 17 CASSGIRGVLAKNIQYF
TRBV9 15 CASSDGQGGNNEQFF
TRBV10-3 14 CAIAWDRGPDEQFF
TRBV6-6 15 CASSRSTGFTGELFF
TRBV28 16 CASITKSGGSYNEQFF
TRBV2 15 CASSERAGVPGELFF
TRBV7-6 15 CASGLTGSGANVLTF
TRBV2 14 CASSGGQGNTEAFF
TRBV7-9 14 CASSQSRKQETQYF
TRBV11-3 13 CASSLEGTGEQYF
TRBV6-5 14 CASSYSHSHTEAFF
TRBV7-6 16 CASSLNGPSVGDGYTF
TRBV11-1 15 CASSSHRDDQETQYF
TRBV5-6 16 CASSGAPGGLEETQYF
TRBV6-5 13 CATQGVGNSPLHF